The text below deals with one T cell receptor (beta chain). Its antigen is unknown. The CDR3 consists of 14 residues. V was trimmed by 6 bases and J by 3 bases, leaving 12 bases between them. CDR1 is MDHEN and CDR2 is SYDVKM in the germline V gene. This record comes from a study of beta chain features in type 1 diabetes. All of the isolated RNA was reverse transcribed, so expressed TCRB transcripts were sequenced. TCRdb's copy holds only in-frame clones and misses some; the assay was immunoSEQ multiplex PCR. The table records 680,000 or so clones, about 16% of them present only once. Study-level findings and limits: For TCRB rearrangement, an influence of HLA type remained unresolved here.

The source material was naive CD4+ T cells from blood. The rearrangement joins TRBV28 to TRBJ2-1, with D possibly matching TRBD1 (6 bases). This receptor was identified in a young man in good health. The CDR3, as DNA: TGTGCCAGCAGGGGGGCAGGGAGCTACAATGAGCAGTTCTTC. This codes for CASRGAGSYNEQFF.